This T cell receptor beta chain was documented in a study of blood T cell repertoires in COVID-19. At the level of the study: Samples of COVID-19 (acute and convalescent) were obtained from the United States, Italy and Spain. In each case, the material was cDNA or gDNA derived from T cells, B-cell-depleted T cells, or PBMCs.

How the authors handled the data: Amplification of reference gene primers provided the estimated nucleated cell counts. The protocol was immunoSEQ multiplex PCR, while the TCRdb copy is restricted to in-frame clones and leaves out a portion. The V and J calls and clone size come from that table; D and trimming were worked out from the DNA. In the table there are about 480,000 clones, 70% to 90% of which are singletons. The V and J ends lost 0 bases and 2 bases respectively, with 6 bases between them. The CDR3 is made up of 14 amino acids. Germline CDR1 and CDR2: PRHDT and FYEKMQ (reference sequence). The age range of participants was 18 to 89 years, with residence in about two dozen US areas.

The chain has TRBV13 and TRBJ2-3; D is ambiguous. Sequenced: PBMCs or T cells enriched from blood (not recorded which). This TCR was recovered from a woman between 40 and 50 years old who had recovered from COVID-19. DNA of the CDR3: TGTGCCAGCAGCTTAGGTCTTGTCACAGATACGCAGTATTTT. It specifies CASSLGLVTDTQYF. The entire variable domain, with the rest obtained from reference TRBV13 and TRBJ2-3, is as follows: AAGVIQSPRHLIKEKRETATLKCYPIPRHDTVYWYQQGPGQDPQFLISFYEKMQSDKGSIPDRFSAQQFSDYHSELNMSSLELGDSALYFCASSLGLVTDTQYFGPGTRLTVL.